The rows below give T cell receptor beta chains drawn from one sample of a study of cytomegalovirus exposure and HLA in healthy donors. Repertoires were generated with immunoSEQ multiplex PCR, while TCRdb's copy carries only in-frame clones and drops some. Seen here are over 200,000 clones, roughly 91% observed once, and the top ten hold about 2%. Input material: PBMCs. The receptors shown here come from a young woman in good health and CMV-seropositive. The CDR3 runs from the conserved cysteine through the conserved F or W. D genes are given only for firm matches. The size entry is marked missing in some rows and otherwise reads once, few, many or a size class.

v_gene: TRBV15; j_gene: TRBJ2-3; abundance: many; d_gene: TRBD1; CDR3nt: TGTGCCACCAGCAGAAACAGGGGTATGACAGATACGCAGTATTTT; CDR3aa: CATSRNRGMTDTQYF
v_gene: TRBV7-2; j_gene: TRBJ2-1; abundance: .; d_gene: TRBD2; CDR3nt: TGTGCCAGCAGCTTAGATCTAGCGGGAGTCCCCTACAATGAGCAGTTCTTC; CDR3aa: CASSLDLAGVPYNEQFF
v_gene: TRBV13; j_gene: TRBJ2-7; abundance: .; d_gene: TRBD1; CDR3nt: TGTGCCAGCAGCTTAGGTAGGGACAGCAACTACGAGCAGTACTTC; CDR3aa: CASSLGRDSNYEQYF
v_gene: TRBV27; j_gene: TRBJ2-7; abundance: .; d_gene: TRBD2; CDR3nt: TGTGCCAGCAGTTTCCCCAGCGGGAGTCCCCCCTACGAGCAGTACTTC; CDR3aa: CASSFPSGSPPYEQYF
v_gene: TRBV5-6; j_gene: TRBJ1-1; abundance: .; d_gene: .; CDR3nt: TGTGCCAGCAGCTGGAGGTGGGGAAACACTGAAGCTTTCTTT; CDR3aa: CASSWRWGNTEAFF
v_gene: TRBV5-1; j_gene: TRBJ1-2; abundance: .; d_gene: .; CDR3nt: TGCGCCAGCAGCTTGGTTGGAGGTAACGATGGCTACACCTTC; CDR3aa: CASSLVGGNDGYTF
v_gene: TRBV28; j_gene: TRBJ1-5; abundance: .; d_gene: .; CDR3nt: TGTGCCAGCAGTTTGGGAGGCGGGGGAAATCAGCCCCAGCATTTT; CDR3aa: CASSLGGGGNQPQHF
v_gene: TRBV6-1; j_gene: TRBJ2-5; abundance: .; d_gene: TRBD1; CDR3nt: TGTGCCAGCATCCCCGGACAGGGTCGGGAGACCCAGTACTTC; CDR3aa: CASIPGQGRETQYF
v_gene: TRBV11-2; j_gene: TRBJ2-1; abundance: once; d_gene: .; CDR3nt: TGTGCCAGCAGCTTCGTCACGGCAGGGACTCCCGAGCAGTTCTTC; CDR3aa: CASSFVTAGTPEQFF
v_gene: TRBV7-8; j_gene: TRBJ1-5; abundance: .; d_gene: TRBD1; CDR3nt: TGTGCCAGCAGTCGGACAGGAGCTAGCAATCAGCCCCAGCATTTT; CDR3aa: CASSRTGASNQPQHF
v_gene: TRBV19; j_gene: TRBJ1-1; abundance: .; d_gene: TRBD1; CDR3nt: TGTGCCACCCAAGACAGGGGGTTGCGGACTGAAGCTTTCTTT; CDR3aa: CATQDRGLRTEAFF
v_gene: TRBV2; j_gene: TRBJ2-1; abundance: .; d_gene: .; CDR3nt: TGTGCCAGCAGTGAGCGGTCTAGCGTAAACAATGAGCAGTTCTTC; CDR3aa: CASSERSSVNNEQFF
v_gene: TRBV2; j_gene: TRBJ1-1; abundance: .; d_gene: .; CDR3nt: TGTGCCAGCAGTGAAGGGGGCGGACACACTGAAGCTTTCTTT; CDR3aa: CASSEGGGHTEAFF
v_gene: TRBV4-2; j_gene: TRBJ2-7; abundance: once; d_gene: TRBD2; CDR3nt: TGTGCCAGCAGCCGCCTAGGAGCGGGAGTGCGTGAGCAGTACTTC; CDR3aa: CASSRLGAGVREQYF
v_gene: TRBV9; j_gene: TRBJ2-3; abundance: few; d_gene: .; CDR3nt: TGTGCCAGCAGCCCCCGGACAGTAGATACGCAGTATTTT; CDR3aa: CASSPRTVDTQYF
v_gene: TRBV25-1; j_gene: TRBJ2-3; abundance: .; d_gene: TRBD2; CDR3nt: TGTGCCAGCAGTGACGCAGCGGGAGGGCCTACAGATACGCAGTATTTT; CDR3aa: CASSDAAGGPTDTQYF
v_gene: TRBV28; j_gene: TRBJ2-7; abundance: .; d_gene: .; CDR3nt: TGTGCCAGCAGTTCCAGGTGGAAAGTAACCGAGCAGTACTTC; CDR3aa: CASSSRWKVTEQYF
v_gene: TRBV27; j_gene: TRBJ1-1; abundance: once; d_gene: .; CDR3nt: TGTGCCAGCAGCTGGGGTGGGCAAGGGAGGTCTGAAGCTTTCTTT; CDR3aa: CASSWGGQGRSEAFF
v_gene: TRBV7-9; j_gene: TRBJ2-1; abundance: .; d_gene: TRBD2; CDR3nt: TGTGCCAGCAGCCCGGCCGGGGCAGCCGGGACTAGCTCCTACAATGAGCAGTTCTTC; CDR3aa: CASSPAGAAGTSSYNEQFF
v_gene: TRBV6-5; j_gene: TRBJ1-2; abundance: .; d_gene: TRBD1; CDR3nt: TGTGCCAGCAGTTACTCGACAGGGGGCGGCTACACCTTC; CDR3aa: CASSYSTGGGYTF
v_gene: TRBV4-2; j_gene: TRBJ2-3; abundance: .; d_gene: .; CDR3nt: TGTGCCAGCCGACAGCCCGGGTCCCCAGATACGCAGTATTTT; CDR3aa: CASRQPGSPDTQYF
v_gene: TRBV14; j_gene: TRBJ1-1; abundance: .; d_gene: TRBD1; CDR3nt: TGTGCCAGCAGCCAAGGACAGGGCCGTCGCACTGAAGCTTTCTTT; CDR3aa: CASSQGQGRRTEAFF
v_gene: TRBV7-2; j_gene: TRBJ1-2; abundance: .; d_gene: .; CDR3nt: TGTGCCAGCAGCTCGTCCGTAAACTATGGCTACACCTTC; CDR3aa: CASSSSVNYGYTF
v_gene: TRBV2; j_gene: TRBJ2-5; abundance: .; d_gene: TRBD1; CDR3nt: TGTGCCAGCAGCTTTAGGACAGGGGGGGAGACCCAGTACTTC; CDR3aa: CASSFRTGGETQYF
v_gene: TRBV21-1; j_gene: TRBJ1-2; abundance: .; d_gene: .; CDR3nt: TGTGCCAGCAGCAAATACAGGGGCGGCTGGTCTTTC; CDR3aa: CASSKYRGGWSF
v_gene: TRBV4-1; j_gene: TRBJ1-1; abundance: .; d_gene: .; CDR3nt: TGCGCCAGCAGCCCATTCGGGACTGCCATGGGAGCTTTCTTT; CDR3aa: CASSPFGTAMGAFF
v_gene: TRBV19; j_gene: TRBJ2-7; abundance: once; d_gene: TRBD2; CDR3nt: TGTGCCAGTAGTCCTAAGCGGGACTGGAGGATTGGGCAGTACTTC; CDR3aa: CASSPKRDWRIGQYF
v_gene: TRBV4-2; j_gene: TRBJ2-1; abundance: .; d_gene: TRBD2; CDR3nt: TGTGCCAGCAGCCAAGGAGGGGATCCTAGCGGCTCCTACAATGAGCAGTTCTTC; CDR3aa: CASSQGGDPSGSYNEQFF
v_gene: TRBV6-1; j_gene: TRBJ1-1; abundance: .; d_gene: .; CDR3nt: TGTGCCAGCAGTGAAGCTTTCGGGACTTTGAACACTGAAGCTTTCTTT; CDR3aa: CASSEAFGTLNTEAFF
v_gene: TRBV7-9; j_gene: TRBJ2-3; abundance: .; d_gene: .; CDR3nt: TGTGCCAGCAGTTCAGGGGTGGATACGCAGTATTTT; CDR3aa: CASSSGVDTQYF
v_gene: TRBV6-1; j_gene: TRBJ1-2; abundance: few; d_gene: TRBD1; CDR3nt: TGTGCCAGCAGTGAACGAGTCGGGACAGAGCACTATGGCTACACCTTC; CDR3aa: CASSERVGTEHYGYTF
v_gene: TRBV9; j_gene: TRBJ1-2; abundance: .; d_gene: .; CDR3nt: TGTGCCAGCAGCGCAGGTGGCCCGTGGGCCTATGGCTACACCTTC; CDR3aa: CASSAGGPWAYGYTF
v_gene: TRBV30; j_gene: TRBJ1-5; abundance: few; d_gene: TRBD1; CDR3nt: TGTGCCTGGAGCCGGGACAGGGGTAATCAGCCCCAGCATTTT; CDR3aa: CAWSRDRGNQPQHF
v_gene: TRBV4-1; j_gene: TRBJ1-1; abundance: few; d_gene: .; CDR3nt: TGCGCCAGCAGCCAACGAGAGACGGGTGAAGCTTTCTTT; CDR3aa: CASSQRETGEAFF
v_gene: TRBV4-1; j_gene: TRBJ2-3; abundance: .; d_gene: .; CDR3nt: TGCGCCAGCAGCCATCCCACCCTCTACGGAGCCACAGATACGCAGTATTTT; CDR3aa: CASSHPTLYGATDTQYF
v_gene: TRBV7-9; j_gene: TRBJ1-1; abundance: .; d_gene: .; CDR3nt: TGTGCCAGCATCAAACCGGGGGGCAGGACTGAAGCTTTCTTT; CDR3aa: CASIKPGGRTEAFF
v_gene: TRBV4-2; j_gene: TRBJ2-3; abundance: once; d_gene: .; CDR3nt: TGTGCCAGCAGCCAAGGAGTAGCACGAAGCACAGATACGCAGTATTTT; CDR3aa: CASSQGVARSTDTQYF
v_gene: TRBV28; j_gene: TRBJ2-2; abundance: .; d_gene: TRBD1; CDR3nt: TGTGCCAGCAGTTTATTAGGACAGGGGAGGTCCGGGGAGCTGTTTTTT; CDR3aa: CASSLLGQGRSGELFF
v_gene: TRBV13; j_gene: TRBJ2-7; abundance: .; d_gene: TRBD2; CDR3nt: TGTGCCAGCAGGCGAGCCGGGACTAGCAAGCCCCGCGAGCAGTACTTC; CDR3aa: CASRRAGTSKPREQYF
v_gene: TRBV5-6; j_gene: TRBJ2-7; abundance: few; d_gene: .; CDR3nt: TGTGCCAGCAGCTTATTCGGGAGCACCTCCTACGAGCAGTACTTC; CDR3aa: CASSLFGSTSYEQYF
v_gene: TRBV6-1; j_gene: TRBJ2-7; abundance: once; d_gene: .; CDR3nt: TGTGCCAGCAGTGAAGTGCAGGGGACCTACGAGCAGTACTTC; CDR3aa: CASSEVQGTYEQYF
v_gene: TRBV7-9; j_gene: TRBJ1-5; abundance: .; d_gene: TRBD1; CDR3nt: TGTGCCAGCAGCTTAGGGACAGGGGTGTATCAGCCCCAGCATTTT; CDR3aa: CASSLGTGVYQPQHF
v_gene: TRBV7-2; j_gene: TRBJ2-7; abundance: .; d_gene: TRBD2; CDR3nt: TGTGCCAGCAGCCTCCCTCTAGCGGGAGCGGGGGACGAGCAGTACTTC; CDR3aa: CASSLPLAGAGDEQYF
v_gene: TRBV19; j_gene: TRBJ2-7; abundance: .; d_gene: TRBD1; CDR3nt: TGTGCCAGTAGCCCTTCCGGGACAGGGGTCTACGAGCAGTACTTC; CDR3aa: CASSPSGTGVYEQYF
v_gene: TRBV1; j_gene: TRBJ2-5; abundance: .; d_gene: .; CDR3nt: TGCACCAGCAGCCAACCTGGACTAGCAGAAGAGACCCAGTACTTC; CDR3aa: CTSSQPGLAEETQYF
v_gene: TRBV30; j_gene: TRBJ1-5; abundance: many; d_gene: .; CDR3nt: TGTGCCTGGAGCCCAACGGGCAATCAGCCCCAGCATTTT; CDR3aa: CAWSPTGNQPQHF
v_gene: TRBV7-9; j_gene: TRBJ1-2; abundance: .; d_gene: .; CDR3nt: TGTGCCAGCAGCTTAGGCCCAGGTGGGAACTATGGCTACACCTTC; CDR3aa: CASSLGPGGNYGYTF
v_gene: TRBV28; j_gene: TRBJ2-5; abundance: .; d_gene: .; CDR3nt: TGTGCCAGCAGTCCGGGGGAGACCCAGTACTTC; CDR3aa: CASSPGETQYF
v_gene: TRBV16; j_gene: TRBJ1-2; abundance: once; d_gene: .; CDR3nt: TGTGCCAGCAGCCAATCGAAAGGGGCGGCGTTTAACTATGGCTACACCTTC; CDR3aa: CASSQSKGAAFNYGYTF
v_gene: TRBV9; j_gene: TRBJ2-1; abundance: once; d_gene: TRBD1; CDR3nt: TGTGCCAGCAGCGTAGGGGGACAGGGCGGGTACAATGAGCAGTTCTTC; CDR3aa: CASSVGGQGGYNEQFF
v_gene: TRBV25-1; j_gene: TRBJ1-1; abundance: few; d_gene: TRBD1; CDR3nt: TGTGCCAGCAGTGAGGACAGGGCAACTGAAGCTTTCTTT; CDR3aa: CASSEDRATEAFF
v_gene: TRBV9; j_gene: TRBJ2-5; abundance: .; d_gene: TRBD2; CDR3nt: TGTGCCAGCACTCACACCATTGCAGCGGGAGTCGAGACCCAGTACTTC; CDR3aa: CASTHTIAAGVETQYF
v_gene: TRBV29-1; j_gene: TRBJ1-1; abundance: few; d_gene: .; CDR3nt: TGCAGCGCTCAGTGGACGGGGGGCGAGAACACTGAAGCTTTCTTT; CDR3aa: CSAQWTGGENTEAFF
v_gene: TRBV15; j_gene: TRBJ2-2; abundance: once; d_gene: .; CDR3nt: TGTGCCACCAGCAGAGCTGTTAACACCGGGGAGCTGTTTTTT; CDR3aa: CATSRAVNTGELFF
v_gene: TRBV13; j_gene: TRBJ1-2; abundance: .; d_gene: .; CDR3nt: TGTGCCAGCAGCCGACGGGGACTGAGAGACTATGGCTACACCTTC; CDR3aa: CASSRRGLRDYGYTF
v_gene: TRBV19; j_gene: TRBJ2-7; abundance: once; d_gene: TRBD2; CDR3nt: TGTGCCACCACGCCCGGACTAGGTTTCCACGAGCAGTACTTC; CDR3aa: CATTPGLGFHEQYF
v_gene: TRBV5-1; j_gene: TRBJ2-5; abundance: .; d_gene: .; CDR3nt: TGCGCCAGCAGCCTCTCCCAAGAGACCCAGTACTTC; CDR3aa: CASSLSQETQYF